This T cell receptor delta chain is drawn from a study of gamma-delta T cells after stem cell transplantation. TCRdb re-identified clones in the RT-PCR reads via CATT. The table records a few thousand delta-chain clones, less than 4% of them present only once. CDR1 GEAIGNYY and CDR2 EKD come from the germline V gene. CDR3 length equals 19 residues. Points on this clone: The protein in TCRdb stems from a much larger clone and differs at residue 17 from this DNA's translation, likely a read error; here the protein is translated from the DNA.

The source material was gamma-delta T cells. The clonotype was recovered from a human donor. It is not recorded whose cells these are; they may come from a transplant donor. This chain joins TRDV2 and TRDJ2; D is perhaps TRDD3 (6 bases). The CDR3 loop reads CACDTMGATATSLTAQPFF. The CDR3 DNA reads TGTGCCTGTGACACCATGGGGGCCACCGCGACATCTTTGACAGCACAACCCTTCTTT.